The clone carrying this T cell receptor (beta chain) was detected ten times or more. Its antigen is not known. Total RNA amounting to 500 ng was the source from which TCR beta cDNA was made with a constant-region primer. Libraries of TCR beta came from three nested multiplex PCR rounds with slightly modified ARM-PCR. The first two PCR rounds used TRBV1-TRBV30 forward primers with a C-beta reverse primer, 10 to 11 cycles each. TCRdb fed the multiplex PCR reads into MiXCR, producing one record per CDR3 protein. The table records about 300,000 distinct CDR3 sequences, 55% to 65% of them present only once. The source of the sample is a study of tumor-infiltrating lymphocytes in primary liver carcinoma. Findings of the study overall: It was tumor-adjacent and tumor-blood pairs that overlapped less than tumor region pairs did.

CDR3 size: 20 residues. Germline V gives CDR1 ENHRY, CDR2 SYGVKD. Trimming shortened V by 3 bases and J by 1 base, and 27 bases separated the two germline ends. The blood RNA (from unsorted whole blood) was obtained, and germline DNA was also extracted. Material: peripheral blood. The chain has TRBV10-3 and TRBJ2-5; either TRBD1 or TRBD2 may fit D (5 bases each). This TCR was recovered from a man aged 40-55 years with primary liver carcinoma and hepatitis B virus infection. For the CDR3, the DNA is TGTGCCATCAGTGACCCCGGGACCCCCGCCGGGCGGATCATCCAAGAGACCCAGTACTTC. Residues: CAISDPGTPAGRIIQETQYF.